This passage covers 13 T cell receptor beta chains from one sample sequenced in a study of shared clonotypes between healthy human individuals. Profiling relied on immunoSEQ multiplex PCR, and the TCRdb table lists in-frame clones only, not all of them. The top ten hold under 0.6% of the sample, which has roughly 1 million clones, roughly 74% seen once. The sequenced sample was memory CD4+ T cells from PBMCs. Subset noted: CD45RA-negative fraction. The receptor source for this set is a man younger than 35 in good health. Some clones in this sample may be carry-over from other donors' samples.

This clone was found once. This chain joins TRBV14 and TRBJ2-1; maybe TRBD2 (5 bases). Germline-derived CDR1 and CDR2 are SGHDN and FVKESK. V was cut by 4 bases and J by 12 bases, with 16 bases left in between. This CDR3 has 13 residues. For the CDR3, the DNA is TGTGCCAGCAGCCGTCGTCTAACGGGATGGCAGTTCTTC. It yields the protein CASSRRLTGWQFF.

There are a few counts of this clone. The chain couples TRBV7-2 to TRBJ2-7; the D gene could be TRBD1 or TRBD2 (5 bases each). This CDR3 is 13 amino acids long. V lost 2 bases and J lost 6, with 11 bases in between. Looked up from germline, CDR1 is SGHTA and CDR2 is FQGNSA. Here the CDR3 DNA reads TGTGCCAGCAGCTTAACGGGGCCCTTCGAGCAGTACTTC. Its protein is CASSLTGPFEQYF.

J is TRBJ2-1 and V is TRBV5-1, with 7 nucleotides matching TRBD1. The CDR3 is 16 residues long. Germline trimming cut 1 base from V and 8 bases from J; bases unmatched to any gene: 12. Germline lookup yields CDR1 SGHRS and CDR2 YFSETQ. CDR3 amino acids: CASSLTPGQYEDEQFF. CDR3 nucleotides: TGCGCCAGCAGCTTGACACCGGGACAGTATGAAGATGAGCAGTTCTTC.

This rearrangement joins TRBV19 to TRBJ2-1; D gene unclear. V was cut by 5 bases and J by 10 bases, with 12 bases left in between. The CDR3 extends over 12 amino acids. CDR1 LNHDA and CDR2 SQIVND come from the germline V gene (reference sequence). CDR3 sequence: CASSRRPREQFF. The CDR3 region has the DNA TGTGCCAGTAGTCGTCGACCCCGGGAGCAGTTCTTC. Filled out from reference TRBV19 and TRBJ2-1, the complete variable domain reads DGGITQSPKYLFRKEGQNVTLSCEQNLNHDAMYWYRQDPGQGLRLIYYSQIVNDFQKGDIAEGYSVSREKKESFPLTVTSAQKNPTAFYLCASSRRPREQFFGPGTRLTVL.

This chain links TRBV5-1 with TRBJ2-7, with 10 bases fitting TRBD2. The CDR3 contains 16 residues. Per germline, CDR1 SGHRS and CDR2 YFSETQ. V lost 4 bases to trimming and J lost 0 bases; unmatched junction nucleotides: 7. CDR3 DNA sequence: TGCGCCAGCAGCCTGACTAGCGGGTTCAGCTCCTACGAGCAGTACTTC. Encoded protein: CASSLTSGFSSYEQYF.

Comment on this clone: The identical CDR3 is also encoded by other nucleotide sequences in the sample. The chain couples TRBV30 to TRBJ1-2, with D maybe TRBD1 (5 bases). Trimming pared 0 bases from V and 5 bases from J, leaving 10 bases between. Germline V gives CDR1 GTSNPN, CDR2 SVGIG (reference sequence). The CDR3 is 13 amino acids. CDR3 region: CAWSVGQGYGYTF. CDR3 bases: TGTGCCTGGAGTGTAGGGCAGGGTTATGGCTACACCTTC. Full variable domain (outside the CDR3, taken from reference TRBV30 and TRBJ1-2): SQTIHQWPATLVQPVGSPLSLECTVEGTSNPNLYWYRQAAGRGLQLLFYSVGIGQISSEVPQNLSASRPQDRQFILSSKKLLLSDSGFYLCAWSVGQGYGYTFGSGTRLTVV.

This clone occurred many times. The V and J genes are TRBV9 and TRBJ1-1; D may be TRBD1 (5 bases). V was clipped by 0 bases and J by 11 bases, with 14 bases between them. Germline lookup yields CDR1 SGDLS and CDR2 YYNGEE. CDR3 size: 13 residues. The CDR3 here is CASSVEDGGEAFF. The CDR3 bases are TGTGCCAGCAGCGTAGAGGACGGAGGGGAGGCTTTCTTT.

This chain joins TRBV28 and TRBJ2-5; 11 nucleotides match TRBD1. CDR1 and CDR2 from the germline V gene are MDHEN and SYDVKM. The J segment lost 5 bases and the V segment lost 5 bases, leaving 7 bases of the junction unmatched. The CDR3 has 15 amino acids. In DNA form, the CDR3 reads TGTGCCAGCAGTCGGGGGACAGGGGGGTCGGAGACCCAGTACTTC. This gives the protein CASSRGTGGSETQYF.

The chain has TRBV6-6 and TRBJ1-2; 7 nucleotides line up with TRBD1. This CDR3 has 13 residues. J lost 5 bases, V lost 5 bases, and 5 bases had no gene match. In germline, CDR1 is MNHNY, CDR2 SVGAGI (reference sequence). This CDR3 reads CASSMTGSYGYTF. The CDR3 nucleotides are TGTGCCAGCAGTATGACAGGGAGTTATGGCTACACCTTC.

The genes are TRBV4-1 and TRBJ1-1; D uncertain. In germline, CDR1 is MGHRA, CDR2 YSYEKL. V lost 1 base and J lost 0, with 15 bases in between. CDR3 length equals 17 residues. The chain's CDR3 is CASSQGSRTPMNTEAFF. DNA of the CDR3: TGCGCCAGCAGCCAAGGATCGAGGACGCCGATGAACACTGAAGCTTTCTTT.

J is TRBJ1-1 and V is TRBV11-2; TRBD1 agrees at 9 bases. Germline lookup yields CDR1 SGHAT and CDR2 FQNNGV. J lost 3 bases, V lost 6 bases, and 5 bases had no gene match. The CDR3 sequence is 14 residues long. In DNA form, the CDR3 reads TGTGCCAGCAGGACAGGGGGGCCTTACACTGAAGCTTTCTTT. Translation: CASRTGGPYTEAFF.

This chain links TRBV5-1 with TRBJ2-2; TRBD1 might be the D (5 bases). CDR1 and CDR2 (germline): SGHRS, YFSETQ. V was pared by 4 bases and J by 4 bases, with 11 bases between. The CDR3 consists of 14 residues. The CDR3 region is CASSPQGPTGELFF. The CDR3, as DNA: TGCGCCAGCAGCCCCCAGGGTCCCACCGGGGAGCTGTTTTTT.

The chain uses TRBV29-1 and TRBJ2-5; 7 nucleotides agree with TRBD2. Germline CDR1 and CDR2: SQVTM and ANQGSEA. Trimming at V came to 6 bases and at J to 3 bases, leaving 7 bases not matched to a gene. This CDR3 is 13 amino acids long. CDR3 residues: CSVGGRAKETQYF. The CDR3 DNA sequence: TGCAGCGTCGGCGGGAGAGCCAAAGAGACCCAGTACTTC.